The TCR beta chain described here comes from a study of blood T cell repertoires in COVID-19. Overall study: From the United States, Italy and Spain came samples of acute and convalescent COVID-19. T cells, B-cell-depleted T cells, or PBMCs provided the cDNA or gDNA that served as material.

In the original processing: Reference gene primer amplification yielded estimated nucleated cell counts. Assay used: immunoSEQ multiplex PCR; TCRdb lists only in-frame clones, some missing. V and J calls plus clone size are reproduced from that table; the DNA served to infer D and trimming. Of around 86,000 clones in the sample, more than 75% are singletons; the top ten hold around 4.5%. Trimming took 7 bases from V and 12 from J; bases not matched to a gene: 6. The CDR3 extends over 12 amino acids. CDR1 and CDR2 from the germline V gene are MNHEY and SVGAGI. V and J are TRBV6-5 and TRBJ2-1; 10 nucleotides align to TRBD2. Material: peripheral blood. This TCR came from a woman at least 80 years old with acute or convalescent COVID-19. The CDR3 sequence is CASNEREGRQFF. In DNA, the CDR3 is TGTGCCAGCAACGAGCGGGAGGGCCGGCAGTTCTTC.